The rows below give T cell receptor beta chains drawn from one sample of a study of type 1 and type 2 diabetes patients. TCRdb reanalysed the multiplex PCR reads using MiXCR and keeps one entry per CDR3 protein. The sample includes about 270,000 distinct CDR3 sequences, roughly 50% of them seen just once. The sequenced sample consisted of peripheral blood mononuclear cells (PBMCs). These receptors were taken from a man aged 18 to 35 with type 2 diabetes. Each CDR3 is given with its conserved first and last residue. Each record gives: V gene, J gene, CDR3 length, D gene, clone size, CDR3 protein, CDR3 DNA. The D gene is left open where the match is weak. A clone size is listed for some rows: how often the clone was seen (once, few, many), or a class if it is expanded.

V gene: TRBV28
J gene: TRBJ2-1
CDR3 length: 13
D gene: NA
clone size: NA
CDR3 protein: CASMGSSYNEQFF
CDR3 DNA: TGTGCCAGCATGGGGAGCTCCTACAATGAGCAGTTCTTC

V gene: TRBV27
J gene: TRBJ2-7
CDR3 length: 16
D gene: NA
clone size: NA
CDR3 protein: CASSLRVAVRPYEQYF
CDR3 DNA: TGTGCCAGCAGTTTACGGGTAGCGGTGAGGCCCTACGAGCAGTACTTC

V gene: TRBV30
J gene: TRBJ2-3
CDR3 length: 10
D gene: NA
clone size: few
CDR3 protein: CAWGTDTQYF
CDR3 DNA: TGTGCCTGGGGCACAGATACGCAGTATTTT

V gene: TRBV28
J gene: TRBJ1-5
CDR3 length: 11
D gene: NA
clone size: few
CDR3 protein: CASSIGLFKHF
CDR3 DNA: TGTGCCAGCAGTATCGGACTGTTCAAGCATTTT

V gene: TRBV10-3
J gene: TRBJ1-2
CDR3 length: 11
D gene: NA
clone size: many
CDR3 protein: CAIGANYGYTF
CDR3 DNA: TGTGCCATCGGGGCCAACTATGGCTACACCTTC

V gene: TRBV6-6
J gene: TRBJ2-5
CDR3 length: 13
D gene: NA
clone size: few
CDR3 protein: CASSYAMEETQYF
CDR3 DNA: TGTGCCAGCAGTTACGCCATGGAAGAGACCCAGTACTTC

V gene: TRBV15
J gene: TRBJ2-2
CDR3 length: 18
D gene: NA
clone size: NA
CDR3 protein: CASRGAVGRAANTGELFF
CDR3 DNA: TGTGCCAGCAGGGGCGCAGTGGGTCGCGCTGCGAACACCGGGGAGCTGTTTTTT

V gene: TRBV30
J gene: TRBJ2-7
CDR3 length: 15
D gene: NA
clone size: many
CDR3 protein: CAWSVIVNNHYEQYF
CDR3 DNA: TGTGCCTGGAGTGTAATTGTTAACAACCACTACGAGCAGTACTTC

V gene: TRBV10-2
J gene: TRBJ2-5
CDR3 length: 15
D gene: TRBD2
clone size: few
CDR3 protein: CASSRTSGLAETQYF
CDR3 DNA: TGCGCCAGCAGTAGGACTAGCGGGCTTGCAGAGACCCAGTACTTC

V gene: TRBV5-5
J gene: TRBJ1-1
CDR3 length: 13
D gene: NA
clone size: NA
CDR3 protein: CASSESWGTEAFF
CDR3 DNA: TGTGCCAGCAGCGAGAGTTGGGGCACTGAAGCTTTCTTT

V gene: TRBV4-1
J gene: TRBJ2-1
CDR3 length: 13
D gene: NA
clone size: NA
CDR3 protein: CASSQWASNEQFF
CDR3 DNA: TGCGCCAGCAGCCAATGGGCCAGCAATGAGCAGTTCTTC

V gene: TRBV7-8
J gene: TRBJ2-7
CDR3 length: 15
D gene: TRBD2
clone size: NA
CDR3 protein: CASSSLTSGFYEQYF
CDR3 DNA: TGTGCCAGCAGCTCATTGACTAGCGGTTTTTACGAGCAGTACTTC

V gene: TRBV19
J gene: TRBJ2-2
CDR3 length: 16
D gene: NA
clone size: few
CDR3 protein: CASKGLHTGDTGELFF
CDR3 DNA: TGTGCCAGTAAGGGGCTTCACACCGGAGACACCGGGGAGCTGTTTTTT

V gene: TRBV27
J gene: TRBJ2-5
CDR3 length: 16
D gene: NA
clone size: NA
CDR3 protein: CASISPSGPHQETQYF
CDR3 DNA: TGTGCCAGCATTTCCCCGTCGGGACCACACCAAGAGACCCAGTACTTC

V gene: TRBV30
J gene: TRBJ1-3
CDR3 length: 11
D gene: NA
clone size: few
CDR3 protein: CAWSVQVNIYF
CDR3 DNA: TGTGCCTGGAGTGTACAAGTGAACATATATTTT

V gene: TRBV7-9
J gene: TRBJ1-2
CDR3 length: 13
D gene: TRBD1
clone size: NA
CDR3 protein: CASSLSGQKGYTF
CDR3 DNA: TGTGCCAGCAGCCTTTCGGGACAGAAGGGCTACACCTTC

V gene: TRBV6-2/TRBV6-3
J gene: TRBJ2-5
CDR3 length: 15
D gene: NA
clone size: NA
CDR3 protein: CASRPLGTAVETQYF
CDR3 DNA: TGTGCCAGCAGACCTCTCGGGACTGCGGTGGAGACCCAGTACTTC

V gene: TRBV6-6
J gene: TRBJ1-1
CDR3 length: 11
D gene: NA
clone size: many
CDR3 protein: CASSLQGEAFF
CDR3 DNA: TGTGCCAGCAGTTTGCAGGGTGAAGCTTTCTTT

V gene: TRBV20-1
J gene: TRBJ2-7
CDR3 length: 12
D gene: NA
clone size: few
CDR3 protein: CSAPDAAYEQYF
CDR3 DNA: TGCAGTGCTCCGGACGCAGCCTACGAGCAGTACTTC

V gene: TRBV27
J gene: TRBJ2-2
CDR3 length: 17
D gene: NA
clone size: few
CDR3 protein: CASSEMEGRGNTGELFF
CDR3 DNA: TGTGCCAGCAGTGAAATGGAGGGCCGTGGGAACACCGGGGAGCTGTTTTTT

V gene: TRBV6-5
J gene: TRBJ2-2
CDR3 length: 15
D gene: TRBD1
clone size: NA
CDR3 protein: CASSYDRGVTGELFF
CDR3 DNA: TGTGCCAGCAGCTATGACAGGGGGGTTACCGGGGAGCTGTTTTTT

V gene: TRBV7-9
J gene: TRBJ2-7
CDR3 length: 15
D gene: NA
clone size: NA
CDR3 protein: CASSGGAGLSYEQYF
CDR3 DNA: TGTGCCAGCAGCGGAGGGGCAGGGCTTTCCTACGAGCAGTACTTC

V gene: TRBV20-1
J gene: TRBJ1-4
CDR3 length: 11
D gene: NA
clone size: NA
CDR3 protein: CSARGGGKLFF
CDR3 DNA: TGCAGTGCTAGGGGGGGGGGAAAACTGTTTTTT

V gene: TRBV9
J gene: TRBJ2-5
CDR3 length: 14
D gene: TRBD1
clone size: NA
CDR3 protein: CASSPGDREETQYF
CDR3 DNA: TGTGCCAGCAGCCCAGGGGACAGGGAAGAGACCCAGTACTTC

V gene: TRBV7-2
J gene: TRBJ1-4
CDR3 length: 15
D gene: NA
clone size: NA
CDR3 protein: CASSSSGLANEKLFF
CDR3 DNA: TGTGCCAGCAGCTCCTCAGGGCTTGCTAATGAAAAACTGTTTTTT

V gene: TRBV12-3/TRBV12-4
J gene: TRBJ1-4
CDR3 length: 15
D gene: TRBD1
clone size: NA
CDR3 protein: CASSLGTDDNEKLFF
CDR3 DNA: TGTGCCAGCAGTCTTGGGACAGACGATAATGAAAAACTGTTTTTT

V gene: TRBV28
J gene: TRBJ2-5
CDR3 length: 12
D gene: NA
clone size: few
CDR3 protein: CASRSPVETQYF
CDR3 DNA: TGTGCCAGCAGATCCCCGGTGGAGACCCAGTACTTC

V gene: TRBV2
J gene: TRBJ1-5
CDR3 length: 13
D gene: NA
clone size: few
CDR3 protein: CASTPRVGQPQHF
CDR3 DNA: TGTGCCAGCACCCCCCGGGTCGGTCAGCCCCAGCATTTT